Sequencing of this T cell receptor (beta chain) was carried out in a study of control samples from healthy donors and cancer patients. The CDR3 length is 12 residues. Trimming shortened V by 4 bases and J by 9 bases, and 14 bases separated the two germline ends. Per germline, CDR1 SGHDT and CDR2 YYEEEE. Clones were sequenced by immunoSEQ multiplex PCR, and TCRdb holds only the in-frame ones, with some missing. This table has approximately 150,000 clones, about 91% appearing once. The chain uses TRBV5-6 and TRBJ2-7, with D possibly matching TRBD2 (7 bases). This sequence originates from a man younger than 35 in good health. The sample consisted of blood. CDR3 loop: CASSAQGGAQYF. CDR3 nucleotides: TGTGCCAGCAGCGCCCAAGGGGGGGCGCAGTACTTC.